This T cell receptor beta chain appears in the sequencing data of a study of CDR3 diversity in severe acne (dated by TCRdb to the late 2010s). From the germline V gene (reference sequence), CDR1 is SSHAT and CDR2 is FNYEAQ. Inclusive of the bounding cysteine and phenylalanine, the CDR3 is 16 residues long. Only the CDR3 portion is preserved as DNA: 48 bases, with reading frame beginning at the first base. This clonotype was observed a handful of times. There is no known antigen for this receptor. One end of the junction is discordant with germline, which a read error may explain. Libraries were made using PCR. These reads were obtained on an Illumina HiSeq 2000. The public sequencing data were trimmed at Q25 with fastp and processed into clonotypes with MiXCR by TCRdb, which kept only in-frame beta chains. Each record represents a unique CDR3 protein, reported with the most common genes and DNA among its rows. For this sample there are more than 70,000 distinct CDR3 sequences; 45% to 50% appear just once. Roughly a tenth of the sample comes from the top ten.

This sequence originates from a male donor in good health, serving as a control. The chain employs TRBV7-7 and TRBJ2-5; 13 junctional bases match TRBD2. Material for sequencing was blood. The CDR3 here reads CASSSGLAGLGETQYF. Read as DNA, the sequence is TGTGCTAGCAGCTCGGGACTAGCGGGACTGGGGGAGACCCAGTACTTC.